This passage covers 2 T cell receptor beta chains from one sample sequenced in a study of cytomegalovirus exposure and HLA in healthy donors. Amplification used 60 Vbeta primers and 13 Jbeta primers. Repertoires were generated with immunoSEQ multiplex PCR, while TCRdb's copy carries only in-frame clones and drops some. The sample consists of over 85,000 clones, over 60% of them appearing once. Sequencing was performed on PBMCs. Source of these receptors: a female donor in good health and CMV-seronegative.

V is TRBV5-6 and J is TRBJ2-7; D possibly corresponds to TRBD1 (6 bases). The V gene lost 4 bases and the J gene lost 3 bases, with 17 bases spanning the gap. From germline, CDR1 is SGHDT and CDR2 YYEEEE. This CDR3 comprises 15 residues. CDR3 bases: TGTGCCAGCAGCCGTCCCCCCAGGGGTAGCTACGAGCAGTACTTC. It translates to CASSRPPRGSYEQYF.

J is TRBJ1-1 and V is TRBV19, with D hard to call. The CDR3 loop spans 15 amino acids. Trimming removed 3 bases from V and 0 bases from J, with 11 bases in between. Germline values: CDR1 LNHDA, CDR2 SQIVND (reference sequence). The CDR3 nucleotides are TGTGCCAGTAGTATTCTATGGGCGATGAACACTGAAGCTTTCTTT. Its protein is CASSILWAMNTEAFF.